One and the same sample provided the 14 T cell receptor beta chains below, sequenced in a study of cytomegalovirus exposure and HLA in healthy donors. The PCR ran on 60 Vbeta and 13 Jbeta primers. Profiled with immunoSEQ multiplex PCR; TCRdb holds only in-frame clones, not every one. The sample lists fewer than 100,000 clones, around 76% occurring once. The sequencing input was PBMCs. Source of these receptors: a middle-aged man in good health and CMV-seropositive.

V gene TRBV7-9 combines with J gene TRBJ2-7, with D maybe TRBD2 (6 bases). This CDR3 is 15 amino acids long. Germline values: CDR1 SEHNR, CDR2 FQNEAQ (reference sequence). Trimming took 1 base from V and 6 from J, leaving 16 bases between them. The CDR3 sequence is CASSLGVTRGIEQYF. Written as DNA, the CDR3 is TGTGCCAGCAGCTTAGGGGTGACTAGAGGAATCGAGCAGTACTTC.

V usage is TRBV27 and J usage is TRBJ2-7, with a weak D call TRBD1 (6 bases). The germline V gene encodes CDR1 MNHEY and CDR2 SMNVEV (reference sequence). V lost 6 bases, J lost 3 bases, and 12 bases lay in between. The CDR3 has 13 residues. DNA of the CDR3: TGTGCCAGCAGCCCTAGGGACATCTACGAGCAGTACTTC. Protein sequence: CASSPRDIYEQYF.

The CDR3 nucleotides read TGTGCCAGCAGTTTATCTCGAGGAGATTTTAAAAGCTCCTATAATTCACCCCTCCACTTT. It translates to CASSLSRGDFKSSYNSPLHF. The chain recombines TRBV27 with TRBJ1-6; the D is unclear. Trimming left V 0 bases short and J 0 bases short, with 18 bases between. CDR3 size: 20 residues. The germline CDR1 and CDR2 sequences are MNHEY and SMNVEV (reference sequence).

This clone has more than one count but fewer than ten. The rearrangement uses TRBV11-2 and TRBJ2-5; 9 bases are a match to TRBD1. The CDR3 is made up of 16 amino acids. CDR1 is SGHAT and CDR2 is FQNNGV in the germline V gene. J gave up 5 bases and V 5 bases, and 12 bases lay outside the gene matches. The CDR3 DNA reads as TGTGCCAGCAGCGCCGTAGGACAGGGGACCGGTGAGACCCAGTACTTC. Its translation: CASSAVGQGTGETQYF.

A few counts support this clone. The chain links TRBV4-1 to TRBJ2-5, with a possible D match to TRBD1 (6 bases). The germline V gene has CDR1 MGHRA and CDR2 YSYEKL. Trimming stripped 0 bases from V and 5 bases from J, with 22 bases between. The CDR3 totals 18 residues. The CDR3 is CASSQDQVGAFRRETQYF. The CDR3 nucleotides are TGCGCCAGCAGCCAAGATCAGGTGGGGGCCTTCAGGAGGGAGACCCAGTACTTC.

The chain carries TRBV29-1 and TRBJ2-3; TRBD2 agrees at 8 bases. The J segment lost 5 bases and the V segment lost 4 bases, leaving 2 bases of the junction unmatched. CDR3 length: 12 residues. Germline-derived CDR1 and CDR2 are SQVTM and ANQGSEA. The CDR3 DNA reads as TGCAGCGTTGGAGCGGGAGTAGATACGCAGTATTTT. Translation: CSVGAGVDTQYF.

The chain recombines TRBV4-3 with TRBJ2-5; possible D gene TRBD1, 6 bases. Germline-derived CDR1 and CDR2 are LGHNA and YSLEER. CDR3 length: 15 residues. V was cut by 3 bases and J by 2 bases, with 13 bases left in between. The CDR3, as DNA: TGCGCCAGCAGCCATAAAATCACAGGGCAAGAGACCCAGTACTTC. Translation gives CASSHKITGQETQYF.

The V and J genes are TRBV7-6 and TRBJ2-1; 12 bases are shared with TRBD2. Looked up from germline, CDR1 is SGHVS and CDR2 is FNYEAQ. The CDR3 sequence is 15 residues long. V trimming: 4 bases; J trimming: 7 bases; junction bases outside the gene matches: 5. The CDR3 DNA reads TGTGCCAGCAGCTCTAGCGGGGGGGTCACGAATGAGCAGTTCTTC. Translated: CASSSSGGVTNEQFF. The full variable domain, rest sourced from reference TRBV7-6 and TRBJ2-1, is GAGVSQSPRYKVTKRGQDVALRCDPISGHVSLYWYRQALGQGPEFLTYFNYEAQQDKSGLPNDRFSAERPEGSISTLTIQRTEQRDSAMYRCASSSSGGVTNEQFFGPGTRLTVL.

The V call is TRBV14, the J call TRBJ2-1, with 10 bases identical to TRBD2. This CDR3 spans 15 amino acids. Germline CDR1 SGHDN, CDR2 FVKESK. The V segment lost 5 bases and the J segment 5 bases; nucleotides outside the gene matches: 6. The DNA for the CDR3 is TGTGCCAGCAGCTCTCGACTAGCGGGCAACAATGAGCAGTTCTTC. Encoded protein: CASSSRLAGNNEQFF.

The rearrangement uses TRBV6-5 and TRBJ2-1, with TRBD1 matching over 7 bases. The CDR3 loop spans 15 amino acids. Germline V gene lookup returns CDR1 MNHEY and CDR2 SVGAGI. J was trimmed by 2 bases and V by 2 bases; bases with no gene match: 3. The CDR3 sequence: CASSYTGQPYNEQFF. For the CDR3, the DNA is TGTGCCAGCAGTTACACGGGACAGCCCTACAATGAGCAGTTCTTC.

The chain carries TRBV14 and TRBJ1-2, with a tentative D call TRBD1 (5 bases). CDR1 SGHDN and CDR2 FVKESK come from the germline V gene. The CDR3 has 16 residues. Between the trimmed V and J ends, which lost 5 bases and 4 bases, there was a span of 20 bases. In DNA, the CDR3 is TGTGCCAGCAGCAGCCTCATGGCCGCGGGGCCCTATGGCTACACCTTC. This gives the protein CASSSLMAAGPYGYTF.

There are a few counts of this clone. The rearrangement joins TRBV5-4 to TRBJ1-2; 12 nucleotides agree with TRBD1. Germline values: CDR1 SGHNT, CDR2 YYREEE (reference sequence). The CDR3 is made up of 14 amino acids. V dropped 6 bases and J dropped 7; count of bases not matched to a gene: 7. This CDR3 reads CASNRDRGLLGYTF. DNA for the CDR3: TGTGCCAGCAACCGGGACAGGGGGCTTCTTGGCTACACCTTC.

The chain has TRBV6-1 and TRBJ2-7, with 8 bases identical to TRBD1. CDR1 is MNHNS and CDR2 is SASEGT in the germline V gene. V was pared by 8 bases and J by 2 bases, with 5 bases of the junction left unmatched. The CDR3 consists of 13 residues. As DNA, the CDR3 is TGTGCCAGCGGGTGGACAGGGACCTACGAGCAGTACTTC. Translated, it gives CASGWTGTYEQYF.

J is TRBJ1-1 and V is TRBV10-3, with 8 bases that match TRBD1. The CDR3 covers 12 residues. In germline, CDR1 is ENHRY, CDR2 SYGVKD. V lost 6 bases to trimming and J lost 5 bases; unmatched junction nucleotides: 2. The CDR3 region is CAIRTGETEAFF. CDR3 DNA sequence: TGTGCCATCAGGACAGGGGAAACTGAAGCTTTCTTT.